This note documents a single T cell receptor (beta chain) sequence. CDR1 is SGHRS and CDR2 is YFSETQ in the germline V gene. The CDR3 loop spans 13 amino acids. V was shortened by 4 bases and J by 6 bases, with 13 bases between the two germline ends. These data belong to a study of T cell responses to AZD1222 COVID-19 vaccine. The protocol was immunoSEQ multiplex PCR, while the TCRdb copy is restricted to in-frame clones and leaves out a portion. The table has roughly 120,000 clones, around nine tenths seen once. The receptor comes from an adult who received the AZD1222 COVID-19 vaccine. The material sequenced was peripheral blood, taken 28 days after the second AZD1222 dose. The chain joins TRBV5-1 to TRBJ1-2; D call uncertain. The CDR3 nucleotides read TGCGCCAGCAGCACGTACAGTTTTGATGGCTACACCTTC. Translated, it gives CASSTYSFDGYTF.